Only a few counts were recorded for the clone carrying this TCR beta chain. The sample originates from a study of identical twins. Template switching (which added a universal primer site) was used, and cDNA carried unique molecular identifiers. One entry per CDR3 protein, called by TCRdb with MiXCR from the 5' RACE reads. The sample holds 450,000 or so distinct CDR3 sequences; 14% are singletons and the top ten take 0.95% to 1%. The germline gives CDR1 MDHEN, CDR2 SYDVKM. This CDR3 is 14 amino acids long. After removal of 5 bases from V and 8 bases from J, the junction contained 11 bases not matched to a gene. These same data were also listed under a study on yellow fever vaccine responses in identical twins. As that report states: As reported, the vaccine T cell response of twins seemed partly convergent and partly personalized.

The source material was CD4+ T cells sorted from blood. This TCR was sampled from a woman under 30 in good health. The chain is built from TRBV28 and TRBJ1-1, with TRBD1 matching over 7 bases. CDR3 sequence: CASSHQTGKKEAFF. Here the CDR3 DNA reads TGTGCCAGCAGTCACCAGACAGGGAAGAAGGAAGCTTTCTTT.